Shown below are 27 T cell receptor beta chains from a single sample sequenced in a study of Ad26.COV2.S vaccination and SARS-CoV-2 variants. Treatment described: over 15 received Ad26.COV2.S at low or high dose, single or two shots; roughly 5 received placebo; per-sample allocation not given. Day 63 after the first vaccine or placebo injection was the time point for sampling. The data were produced by immunoSEQ multiplex PCR, yet TCRdb's version contains in-frame clones alone and is incomplete. The repertoire holds 200,000 to 300,000 clones, 87% seen once, with 2.9% in the top ten. Source: peripheral blood, taken in a trial of Ad26.COV2.S vaccine versus placebo. The receptors were gathered from a person aged 18-60 years who received the Ad26.COV2.S COVID-19 vaccine or a placebo.

V is TRBV30 and J is TRBJ2-2; D is possibly TRBD1 (6 bases). Germline V gene lookup returns CDR1 GTSNPN and CDR2 SVGIG (reference sequence). Trimming took 3 bases from V and 6 from J, leaving 14 bases between them. This CDR3 has 14 amino acids. In DNA, the CDR3 is TGTGCCTGGAGCCGAAACGCAGGGGCCGGGGAGCTGTTTTTT. It yields the protein CAWSRNAGAGELFF.

The chain uses TRBV6-2 or TRBV6-3 and TRBJ2-5; maybe TRBD2 (7 bases). Germline CDR1 is MNHEY and CDR2 is SVGEGT. Trimming pared 4 bases from V and 2 bases from J, leaving 11 bases between. There are 14 residues in the CDR3. Here the CDR3 reads CASSWRGTQETQYF. As DNA, the CDR3 is TGTGCCAGCAGTTGGCGGGGGACACAAGAGACCCAGTACTTC.

This chain joins TRBV18 and TRBJ2-2; D uncertain. The CDR3 consists of 17 residues. Germline V gene data show CDR1 as KGHSH and CDR2 as LQKENI. The V and J ends lost 0 bases and 1 base respectively, with 12 bases between them. The CDR3 coding sequence is TGTGCCAGCTCACCACCGGGGTCCTTGCTGAACACCGGGGAGCTGTTTTTT. Its protein is CASSPPGSLLNTGELFF. The full variable domain, rest sourced from reference TRBV18 and TRBJ2-2, is NAGVMQNPRHLVRRRGQEARLRCSPMKGHSHVYWYRQLPEEGLKFMVYLQKENIIDESGMPKERFSAEFPKEGPSILRIQQVVRGDSAAYFCASSPPGSLLNTGELFFGEGSRLTVL.

The rearrangement joins TRBV6-5 to TRBJ1-2; D might be TRBD1 (6 bases). This CDR3 has 14 amino acids. V dropped 3 bases and J dropped 3 bases, with 11 bases sitting between them. From germline, CDR1 is MNHEY and CDR2 SVGAGI. The CDR3 nucleotides read TGTGCCAGCAGTTATCTGGGGGCGGACTATGGCTACACCTTC. Protein sequence: CASSYLGADYGYTF.

The chain uses TRBV9 and TRBJ2-6; 7 nucleotides match TRBD2. Unmatched junction bases numbered 3, after V lost 3 bases and J lost 3 bases. The CDR3 covers 15 residues. Germline loops: CDR1 SGDLS, CDR2 YYNGEE. Written as DNA, the CDR3 is TGTGCCAGCAGCGCCCGGGGGGTTGGGGCCAACGTCCTGACTTTC. It encodes CASSARGVGANVLTF.

There are a few counts of this clone. The chain couples TRBV4-3 to TRBJ2-1; possibly TRBD1 for D (7 bases). Looked up from germline, CDR1 is LGHNA and CDR2 is YSLEER. This CDR3 has 16 residues. Trimming pared 4 bases from V and 0 bases from J, leaving 13 bases between. CDR3 sequence: CASSPAGGRSYNEQFF. The CDR3 coding sequence is TGCGCCAGCAGCCCCGCAGGGGGGCGCTCCTACAATGAGCAGTTCTTC.

V is TRBV9 and J is TRBJ1-2; maybe TRBD1 (5 bases). Germline CDR1 is SGDLS and CDR2 is YYNGEE. The CDR3 loop spans 14 amino acids. V lost 2 bases to trimming and J lost 6 bases, with 14 bases between them. CDR3 protein: CASSVGVGKNGYTF. CDR3 bases: TGTGCCAGCAGCGTGGGGGTGGGGAAGAATGGCTACACCTTC. Full variable domain (outside the CDR3, taken from reference TRBV9 and TRBJ1-2): DSGVTQTPKHLITATGQRVTLRCSPRSGDLSVYWYQQSLDQGLQFLIQYYNGEERAKGNILERFSAQQFPDLHSELNLSSLELGDSALYFCASSVGVGKNGYTFGSGTRLTVV.

The chain combines TRBV19 with TRBJ2-2; TRBD2 might be the D (5 bases). The CDR3 consists of 13 residues. CDR1 is LNHDA, CDR2 SQIVND, per germline (reference sequence). Trimming shortened V by 4 bases and J by 4 bases, and 7 bases separated the two germline ends. The CDR3 DNA reads as TGTGCCAGTAGTAGCGGAGGCACCGGGGAGCTGTTTTTT. Translated: CASSSGGTGELFF. The entire variable domain, with the rest obtained from reference TRBV19 and TRBJ2-2, is as follows: DGGITQSPKYLFRKEGQNVTLSCEQNLNHDAMYWYRQDPGQGLRLIYYSQIVNDFQKGDIAEGYSVSREKKESFPLTVTSAQKNPTAFYLCASSSGGTGELFFGEGSRLTVL.

CDR3 sequence reads: CASTDGWDNEQFF. Here the CDR3 DNA reads TGTGCCTCTACGGACGGGTGGGACAATGAGCAGTTCTTC. The gene calls are TRBV30 and TRBJ2-1; D gene unclear. The CDR3 runs 13 residues. V dropped 7 bases and J dropped 5 bases, with 15 bases sitting between them. Germline CDR1 GTSNPN, CDR2 SVGIG (reference sequence).

J is TRBJ2-5 and V is TRBV6-5; D tentatively reads TRBD1 or TRBD2 (6 bases each). The CDR3 covers 15 residues. CDR1 MNHEY and CDR2 SVGAGI come from the germline V gene. V was pared by 3 bases and J by 4 bases, with 15 bases between. CDR3 sequence (DNA): TGTGCCAGCAGTTATCGGGGGCCGAGGGGAGAGACCCAGTACTTC. This sequence encodes CASSYRGPRGETQYF.

The rearrangement links TRBV7-9 to TRBJ2-1; 7 bases align to TRBD2. Germline values: CDR1 SEHNR, CDR2 FQNEAQ (reference sequence). The CDR3 length is 15 residues. With 5 bases clipped from V and 3 bases from J, the junction kept 7 bases outside the gene matches. CDR3 sequence: CASSPEGGSYNEQFF. The CDR3 DNA sequence: TGTGCCAGCAGCCCCGAGGGCGGGAGCTACAATGAGCAGTTCTTC.

The V gene is TRBV4-1, the J gene TRBJ1-4; 9 positions agree with TRBD1. CDR3 size: 18 residues. The germline V gene encodes CDR1 MGHRA and CDR2 YSYEKL. Trimming at V came to 1 base and at J to 4 bases, leaving 10 bases not matched to a gene. The CDR3 coding sequence is TGCGCCAGCAGCCAAGCCGCGGACAGGGGCTCCCGTAATGAAAAACTGTTTTTT. Protein sequence: CASSQAADRGSRNEKLFF.

This chain connects TRBV4-1 to TRBJ1-6; D is undetermined. V lost 1 base and J 0 bases, leaving 10 bases between the germline ends. CDR3 length: 17 residues. CDR1 is MGHRA and CDR2 is YSYEKL in the germline V gene. In DNA, the CDR3 is TGCGCCAGCAGCCAAGTAGCCGGAGCCTCCTATAATTCACCCCTCCACTTT. It encodes CASSQVAGASYNSPLHF.

In DNA form, the CDR3 reads TGTGCCAGCAGCCTCGGGGGCCGGGGTGAGCAGTTCTTC. Residues: CASSLGGRGEQFF. This rearrangement joins TRBV6-2 or TRBV6-3 to TRBJ2-1; perhaps D is TRBD1 or TRBD2 (6 bases each). CDR1 and CDR2 (germline): MNHEY, SVGEGT. The V and J ends lost 6 bases and 9 bases respectively, with 15 bases between them. The CDR3 sequence is 13 residues long.

This chain joins TRBV5-1 and TRBJ2-1, with TRBD2 matching 8 bases. J gave up 6 bases and V 4 bases, and 12 bases lay outside the gene matches. The CDR3 runs to 16 residues. Germline V gene data show CDR1 as SGHRS and CDR2 as YFSETQ. The CDR3 protein is CASSPLLAGSFNEQFF. In DNA, the CDR3 is TGCGCCAGCAGCCCCCTTTTAGCGGGGAGTTTCAATGAGCAGTTCTTC.

This chain connects TRBV29-1 to TRBJ1-2; 7 positions match TRBD1. The V gene's germline CDR1 is SQVTM and CDR2 ANQGSEA. The CDR3 has 11 residues. Germline trimming cut 7 bases from V and 5 bases from J; bases unmatched to any gene: 4. The CDR3 DNA reads TGCAGCGACAGGGGAGGGTATGGCTACACCTTC. This translates into CSDRGGYGYTF.

The chain is built from TRBV6-2 or TRBV6-3 and TRBJ2-7; D ambiguous. Germline CDR1 is MNHEY and CDR2 is SVGEGT. This CDR3 spans 14 amino acids. V lost 0 bases, J lost 2 bases, and 8 bases lay in between. The chain's CDR3 is CASSYSIGPYEQYV. In nucleotides, the CDR3 is TGTGCCAGCAGTTACTCGATAGGGCCCTACGAGCAGTACGTC.

This clone has more than one count but fewer than ten. V usage is TRBV6-5 and J usage is TRBJ2-2; D assignment may be TRBD1 or TRBD2 (7 bases each). Germline loops: CDR1 MNHEY, CDR2 SVGAGI. Deletions cut 6 bases from V and 4 bases from J, with 12 bases between. CDR3 length: 14 amino acids. CDR3 loop: CASRVRGGTGELFF. For the CDR3, the DNA is TGTGCCAGCAGAGTCAGGGGGGGCACCGGGGAGCTGTTTTTT.

As regards this clone: The sample holds other DNA sequences that translate to the same CDR3. The gene calls are TRBV30 and TRBJ2-7, with TRBD1 identical over 11 bases. J lost 3 bases, V lost 2 bases, and 6 bases had no gene match. CDR3 length equals 15 residues. CDR1 is GTSNPN and CDR2 is SVGIG in the germline V gene (reference sequence). The CDR3: CAWSRSGTGGYEQYF. The DNA of the CDR3 is TGTGCCTGGAGTCGGTCCGGGACAGGGGGCTACGAGCAGTACTTC.

The V and J genes are TRBV6-2 or TRBV6-3 and TRBJ2-7, with D perhaps TRBD2 (6 bases). The V and J ends lost 6 bases and 6 bases respectively, with 12 bases between them. CDR3 size: 12 residues. Germline V gene lookup returns CDR1 MNHEY and CDR2 SVGEGT. Written as DNA, the CDR3 is TGTGCCAGCAGCCCCGGGAGATTCGAGCAGTACTTC. As protein: CASSPGRFEQYF.

The chain couples TRBV27 to TRBJ1-1, with D unresolved. V shed 6 bases and J shed 3 bases, with 14 bases lying between them. The CDR3 length is 14 residues. Germline-derived CDR1 and CDR2 are MNHEY and SMNVEV (reference sequence). In DNA form, the CDR3 reads TGTGCCAGCAGCCTAAGCGGGGAGTACACTGAAGCTTTCTTT. Translation: CASSLSGEYTEAFF.

This rearrangement joins TRBV12-2 to TRBJ2-1; the table assigns TRBD1, which was not confirmed against the DNA. TRBV12-2 has pseudogene status. The CDR3 contains 15 residues. CDR3 coding DNA: TGTGCAAGTCGCTCCTACGACAGGAGGAGCAATGAGCAGTTCTTC. As protein: CASRSYDRRSNEQFF.

This clone has just one count. The rearrangement uses TRBV7-9 and TRBJ1-2; tentative D call: TRBD1 (5 bases). Deletions cut 2 bases from V and 8 bases from J, with 21 bases between. The CDR3 covers 16 residues. Germline CDR1 SEHNR, CDR2 FQNEAQ (reference sequence). Written as DNA, the CDR3 is TGTGCCAGCAGCTTACGCCGGGACCTCGGAGGGGAAGGCTACACCTTC. It encodes CASSLRRDLGGEGYTF.

The rearrangement joins TRBV20-1 to TRBJ2-3, with 12 bases matching TRBD2. Germline V gene lookup returns CDR1 DFQATT and CDR2 SNEGSKA (reference sequence). This CDR3 is built from 15 residues. Losses at the gene ends were 3 bases for V and 6 bases for J; bases not matched to a gene: 7. The CDR3 protein is CSASWTSGIADTQYF. CDR3 nucleotide sequence: TGCAGTGCTAGTTGGACTAGCGGGATCGCGGATACGCAGTATTTT.

V and J are TRBV7-3 and TRBJ2-7; D is perhaps TRBD1 (6 bases). The CDR3 is 13 residues long. In germline, CDR1 is SGHTA, CDR2 FQGTGA. The V and J ends lost 0 bases and 4 bases respectively, with 7 bases between them. CDR3 sequence (DNA): TGTGCCAGCAGCTTAACAGGACAGTACGAGCAGTACTTC. Translated: CASSLTGQYEQYF.

The count of this clone is one. CDR3 DNA sequence: TGTGCCAGCAGCTCGGGGACTAGCGGGGGGAAAAACATTCAGTACTTC. Translating gives CASSSGTSGGKNIQYF. The chain couples TRBV13 to TRBJ2-4, with TRBD2 identical over 15 bases. The CDR3 sequence is 16 residues long. After removal of 4 bases from V and 4 bases from J, the junction contained 2 bases not matched to a gene. The V gene's germline CDR1 is PRHDT and CDR2 FYEKMQ (reference sequence).

The rearrangement links TRBV6-6 to TRBJ1-1; D gene uncertain. Germline values: CDR1 MNHNY, CDR2 SVGAGI (reference sequence). The CDR3 runs 15 residues. Deletions cut 4 bases from V and 4 bases from J, with 16 bases between. The CDR3 protein is CASSSQLRVGTEAFF. CDR3 nucleotides: TGTGCCAGCAGTTCCCAACTAAGGGTCGGCACTGAAGCTTTCTTT.